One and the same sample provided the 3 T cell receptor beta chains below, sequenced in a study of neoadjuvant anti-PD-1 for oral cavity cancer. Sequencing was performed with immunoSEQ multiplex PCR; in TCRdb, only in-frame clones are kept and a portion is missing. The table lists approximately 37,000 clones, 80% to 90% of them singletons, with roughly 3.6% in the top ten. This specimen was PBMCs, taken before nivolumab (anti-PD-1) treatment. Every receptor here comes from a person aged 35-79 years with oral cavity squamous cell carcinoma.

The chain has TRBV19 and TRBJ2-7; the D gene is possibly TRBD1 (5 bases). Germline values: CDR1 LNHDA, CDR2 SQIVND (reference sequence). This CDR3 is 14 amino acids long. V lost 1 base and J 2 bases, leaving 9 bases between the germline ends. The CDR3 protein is CASSIVGHPYEQYF. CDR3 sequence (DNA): TGTGCCAGTAGTATAGTAGGACACCCCTACGAGCAGTACTTC.

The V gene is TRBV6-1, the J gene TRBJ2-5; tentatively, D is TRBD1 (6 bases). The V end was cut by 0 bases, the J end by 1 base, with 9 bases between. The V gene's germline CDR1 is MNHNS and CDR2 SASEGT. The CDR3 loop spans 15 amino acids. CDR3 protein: CASSEAGGSQETQYF. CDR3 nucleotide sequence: TGTGCCAGCAGTGAAGCTGGGGGCTCCCAAGAGACCCAGTACTTC.

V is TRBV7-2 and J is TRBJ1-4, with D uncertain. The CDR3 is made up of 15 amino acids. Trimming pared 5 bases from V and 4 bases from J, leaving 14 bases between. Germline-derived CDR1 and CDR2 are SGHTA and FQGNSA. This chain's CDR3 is CASSRGSSRNEKLFF. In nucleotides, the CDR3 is TGTGCCAGCAGCCGCGGTTCCAGCCGTAATGAAAAACTGTTTTTT.